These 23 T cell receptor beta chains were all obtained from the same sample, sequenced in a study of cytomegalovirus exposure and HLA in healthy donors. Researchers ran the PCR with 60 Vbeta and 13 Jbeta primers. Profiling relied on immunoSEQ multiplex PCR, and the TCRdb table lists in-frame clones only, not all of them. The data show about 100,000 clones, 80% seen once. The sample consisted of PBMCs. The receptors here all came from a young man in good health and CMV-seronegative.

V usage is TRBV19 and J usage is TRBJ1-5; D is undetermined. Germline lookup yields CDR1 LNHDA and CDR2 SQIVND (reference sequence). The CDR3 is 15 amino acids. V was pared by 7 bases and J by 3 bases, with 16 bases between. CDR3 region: CASNRRTGDNQPQHF. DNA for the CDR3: TGTGCCAGTAACCGGAGGACGGGTGACAATCAGCCCCAGCATTTT.

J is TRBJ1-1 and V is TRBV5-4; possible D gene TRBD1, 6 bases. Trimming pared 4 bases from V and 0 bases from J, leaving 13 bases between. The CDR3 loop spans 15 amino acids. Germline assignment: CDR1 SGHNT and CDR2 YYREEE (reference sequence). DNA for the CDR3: TGTGCCAGCAGCCGGGACACGAAATTGAACACTGAAGCTTTCTTT. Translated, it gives CASSRDTKLNTEAFF.

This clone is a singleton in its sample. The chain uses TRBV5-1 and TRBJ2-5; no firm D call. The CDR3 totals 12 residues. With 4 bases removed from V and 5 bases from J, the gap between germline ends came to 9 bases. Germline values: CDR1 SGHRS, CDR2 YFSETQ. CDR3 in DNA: TGCGCCAGCAGCAGCCCCGCGGAGACCCAGTACTTC. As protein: CASSSPAETQYF.

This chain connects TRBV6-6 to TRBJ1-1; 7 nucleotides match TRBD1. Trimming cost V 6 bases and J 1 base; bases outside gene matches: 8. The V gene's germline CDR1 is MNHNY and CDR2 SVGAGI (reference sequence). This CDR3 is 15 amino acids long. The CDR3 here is CASRLWTGKNTEAFF. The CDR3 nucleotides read TGTGCCAGCAGACTATGGACAGGAAAGAACACTGAAGCTTTCTTT.

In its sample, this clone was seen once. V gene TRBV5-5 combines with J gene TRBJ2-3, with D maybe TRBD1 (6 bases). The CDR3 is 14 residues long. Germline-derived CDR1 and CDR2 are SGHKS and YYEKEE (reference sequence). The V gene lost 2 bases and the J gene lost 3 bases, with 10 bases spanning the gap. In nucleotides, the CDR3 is TGTGCCAGCAGCTTCAGGCAGGGGACAGATACGCAGTATTTT. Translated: CASSFRQGTDTQYF.

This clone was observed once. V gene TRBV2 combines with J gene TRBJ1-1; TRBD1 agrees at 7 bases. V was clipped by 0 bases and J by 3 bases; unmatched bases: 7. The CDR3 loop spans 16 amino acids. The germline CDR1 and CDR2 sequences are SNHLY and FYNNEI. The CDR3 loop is CASSEAPGQEDTEAFF. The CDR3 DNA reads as TGTGCCAGCAGTGAAGCGCCTGGACAGGAAGACACTGAAGCTTTCTTT.

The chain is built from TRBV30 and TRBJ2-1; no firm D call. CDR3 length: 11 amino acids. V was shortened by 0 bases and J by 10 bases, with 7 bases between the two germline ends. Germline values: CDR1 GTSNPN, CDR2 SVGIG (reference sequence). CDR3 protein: CAWSVLSEQFF. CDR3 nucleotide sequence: TGTGCCTGGAGTGTCCTAAGCGAGCAGTTCTTC.

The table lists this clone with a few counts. CDR3 sequence (DNA): TGTGCCAGCAGCCCCGACGGGACAGGGGGCACTGAAGCTTTCTTT. Its translation is CASSPDGTGGTEAFF. The chain uses TRBV6-4 and TRBJ1-1; 11 positions match TRBD1. The ends lost 6 bases at V and 4 bases at J; junction bases unmatched: 7. Germline CDR1 is MRHNA and CDR2 is SNTAGT. There are 15 residues in the CDR3.

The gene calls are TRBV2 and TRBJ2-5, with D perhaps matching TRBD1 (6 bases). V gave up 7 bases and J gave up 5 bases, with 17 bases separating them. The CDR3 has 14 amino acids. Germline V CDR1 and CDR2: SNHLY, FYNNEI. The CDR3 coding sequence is TGTGCCAGCATAAGATCCGGACAGAGTGAGACCCAGTACTTC. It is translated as CASIRSGQSETQYF. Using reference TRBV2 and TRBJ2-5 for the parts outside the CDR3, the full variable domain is EPEVTQTPSHQVTQMGQEVILRCVPISNHLYFYWYRQILGQKVEFLVSFYNNEISEKSEIFDDQFSVERPDGSNFTLKIRSTKLEDSAMYFCASIRSGQSETQYFGPGTRLLVL.

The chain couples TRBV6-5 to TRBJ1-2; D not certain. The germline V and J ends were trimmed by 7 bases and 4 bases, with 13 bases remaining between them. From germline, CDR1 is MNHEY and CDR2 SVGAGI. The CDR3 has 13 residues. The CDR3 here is CASTPELGYGYTF. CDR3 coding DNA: TGTGCCAGCACCCCCGAGCTAGGCTATGGCTACACCTTC.

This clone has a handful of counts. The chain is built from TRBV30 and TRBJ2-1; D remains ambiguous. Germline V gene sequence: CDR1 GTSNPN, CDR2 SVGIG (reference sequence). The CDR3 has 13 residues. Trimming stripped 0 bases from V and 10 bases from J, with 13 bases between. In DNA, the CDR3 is TGTGCCTGGAGTGTACGGGTAGCCGGGGAGCAGTTCTTC. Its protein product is CAWSVRVAGEQFF.

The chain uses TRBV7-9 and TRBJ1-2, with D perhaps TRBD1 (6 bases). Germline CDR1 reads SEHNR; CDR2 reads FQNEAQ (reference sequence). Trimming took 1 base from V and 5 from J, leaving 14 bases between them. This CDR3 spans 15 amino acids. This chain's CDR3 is CASSLVTGPRYGYTF. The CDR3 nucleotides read TGTGCCAGCAGCTTAGTCACAGGGCCTCGTTATGGCTACACCTTC.

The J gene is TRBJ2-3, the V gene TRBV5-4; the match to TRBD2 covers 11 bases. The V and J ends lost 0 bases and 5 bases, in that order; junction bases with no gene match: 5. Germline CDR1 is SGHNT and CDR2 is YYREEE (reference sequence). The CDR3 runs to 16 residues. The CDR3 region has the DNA TGTGCCAGCAGCTTGGCTCCTAGCGGGGGGCAAGATACGCAGTATTTT. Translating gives CASSLAPSGGQDTQYF.

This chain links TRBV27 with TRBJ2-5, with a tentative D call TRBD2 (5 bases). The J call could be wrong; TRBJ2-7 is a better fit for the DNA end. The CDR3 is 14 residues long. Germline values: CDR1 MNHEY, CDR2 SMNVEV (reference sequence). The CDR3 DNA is TGTGCCAGCAGCCGGGCTGGGAGCTCCTACGAGCAGTACTTC. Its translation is CASSRAGSSYEQYF.

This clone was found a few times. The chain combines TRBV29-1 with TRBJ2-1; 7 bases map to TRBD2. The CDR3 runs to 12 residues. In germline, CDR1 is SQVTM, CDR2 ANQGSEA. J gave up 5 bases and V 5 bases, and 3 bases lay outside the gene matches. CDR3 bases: TGCAGCGTTTCCCTAGCGGACAATGAGCAGTTCTTC. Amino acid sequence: CSVSLADNEQFF.

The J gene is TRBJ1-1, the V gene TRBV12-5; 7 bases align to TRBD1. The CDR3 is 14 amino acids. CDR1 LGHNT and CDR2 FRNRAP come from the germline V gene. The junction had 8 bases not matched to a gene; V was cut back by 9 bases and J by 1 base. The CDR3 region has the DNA TGTGCTAGCCTACCGGGGGACAGGAACACTGAAGCTTTCTTT. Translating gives CASLPGDRNTEAFF. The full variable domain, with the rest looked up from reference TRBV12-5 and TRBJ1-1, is DARVTQTPRHKVTEMGQEVTMRCQPILGHNTVFWYRQTMMQGLELLAYFRNRAPLDDSGMPKDRFSAEMPDATLATLKIQPSEPRDSAVYFCASLPGDRNTEAFFGQGTRLTVV.

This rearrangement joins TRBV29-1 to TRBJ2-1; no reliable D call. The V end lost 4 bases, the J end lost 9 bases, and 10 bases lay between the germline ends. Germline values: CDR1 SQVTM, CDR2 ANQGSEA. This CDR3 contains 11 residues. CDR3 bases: TGCAGCGTTGTTGAGGTTTCTGAGCAGTTCTTC. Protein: CSVVEVSEQFF.

CDR3 DNA: TGTGCCAGCAGCGGAAACAGGGGCCACGAGCAGTACTTC. Translated: CASSGNRGHEQYF. The rearrangement links TRBV9 to TRBJ2-7; TRBD1 agrees at 7 bases. The V gene's germline CDR1 is SGDLS and CDR2 YYNGEE. The CDR3 loop spans 13 amino acids. J gave up 5 bases and V 3 bases, and 5 bases lay outside the gene matches. The variable domain in full, completed from reference TRBV9 and TRBJ2-7, reads DSGVTQTPKHLITATGQRVTLRCSPRSGDLSVYWYQQSLDQGLQFLIQYYNGEERAKGNILERFSAQQFPDLHSELNLSSLELGDSALYFCASSGNRGHEQYFGPGTRLTVT.

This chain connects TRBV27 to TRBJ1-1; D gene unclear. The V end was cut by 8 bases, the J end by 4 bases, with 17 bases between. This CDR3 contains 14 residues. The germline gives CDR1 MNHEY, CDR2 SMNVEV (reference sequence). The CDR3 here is CASSRGVSVTEAFF. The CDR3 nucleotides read TGTGCCAGCTCACGAGGTGTTAGCGTCACTGAAGCTTTCTTT.

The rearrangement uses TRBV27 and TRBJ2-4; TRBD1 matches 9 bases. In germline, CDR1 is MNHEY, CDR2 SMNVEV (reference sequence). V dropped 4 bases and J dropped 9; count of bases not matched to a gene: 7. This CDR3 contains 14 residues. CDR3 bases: TGTGCCAGCAGTTCACAGGGGGCGCACGGCATTCAGTACTTC. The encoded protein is CASSSQGAHGIQYF.

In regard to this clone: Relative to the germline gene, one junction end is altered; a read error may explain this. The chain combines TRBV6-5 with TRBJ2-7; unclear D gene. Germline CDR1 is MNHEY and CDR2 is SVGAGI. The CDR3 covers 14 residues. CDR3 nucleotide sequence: TGTACCAGTAGCCCGCAAACCGTCGGGTACGAGCAGTACTTC. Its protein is CTSSPQTVGYEQYF.

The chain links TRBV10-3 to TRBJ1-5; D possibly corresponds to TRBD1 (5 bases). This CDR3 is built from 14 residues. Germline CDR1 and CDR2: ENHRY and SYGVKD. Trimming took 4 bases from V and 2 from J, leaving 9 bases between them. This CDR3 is CAISGGLGNQPQHF. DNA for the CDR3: TGTGCCATCAGTGGGGGCTTGGGCAATCAGCCCCAGCATTTT.

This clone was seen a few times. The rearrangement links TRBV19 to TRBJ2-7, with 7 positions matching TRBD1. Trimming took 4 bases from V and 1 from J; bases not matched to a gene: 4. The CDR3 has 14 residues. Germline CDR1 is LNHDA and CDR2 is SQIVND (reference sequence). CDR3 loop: CASSKVGQSYEQYF. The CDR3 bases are TGTGCCAGTAGTAAAGTGGGACAGTCCTACGAGCAGTACTTC.